The 26 T cell receptor beta chains below come from one sample, sequenced in a study of CD8 T cells in ankylosing spondylitis. In TCRdb, the 5' RACE reads were re-called with MiXCR into one record per CDR3 protein. The sample has under 150,000 distinct CDR3 sequences; 9.3% are singletons. Sequencing was performed on blood, either unsorted or a sorted T cell fraction (not recorded which). The receptors were sampled from a male donor with ankylosing spondylitis or in good health (not recorded which).

This clonotype has at least ten counts. V usage is TRBV9 and J usage is TRBJ2-4; 7 nucleotides match TRBD1. CDR1 and CDR2 from the germline V gene are SGDLS and YYNGEE. This CDR3 region has 19 residues. V was clipped by 4 bases and J by 3 bases; unmatched bases: 19. CDR3 DNA: TGTGCCAGCAGCCCAGTTGGTGCTGGCGGACAGGTAGTCAAAAACATTCAGTACTTC. It is translated as CASSPVGAGGQVVKNIQYF.

This clonotype was counted at least ten times. The chain recombines TRBV20-1 with TRBJ2-1; 10 positions agree with TRBD2. The CDR3 is made up of 15 amino acids. Trimming at V came to 6 bases and at J to 6 bases, leaving 11 bases not matched to a gene. CDR1 DFQATT and CDR2 SNEGSKA come from the germline V gene (reference sequence). As DNA, the CDR3 is TGCAGTGCCTCCCCTAGCGGGAGATTGCCCAATGAGCAGTTCTTC. Translating it yields CSASPSGRLPNEQFF.

This clonotype came up a few times. The CDR3 region is CASSPVGLELFF. DNA of the CDR3: TGTGCCAGCAGCCCGGTTGGGCTGGAGCTGTTTTTT. The chain has TRBV7-2 and TRBJ2-2; D remains ambiguous. The V and J ends lost 5 bases and 10 bases respectively, with 11 bases between them. CDR1 and CDR2 (germline): SGHTA, FQGNSA. The CDR3 sequence is 12 residues long.

The CDR3 loop is CASSFTSGRVETQYF. DNA of the CDR3: TGTGCCAGCAGCTTTACTAGCGGGAGGGTGGAGACCCAGTACTTC. The V and J genes are TRBV7-2 and TRBJ2-5; 13 nucleotides align to TRBD2. With 3 bases clipped from V and 5 bases from J, the junction kept 3 bases outside the gene matches. The germline CDR1 and CDR2 sequences are SGHTA and FQGNSA. The CDR3 length is 15 residues.

There are many counts of this clonotype. This chain connects TRBV12-3 or TRBV12-4 to TRBJ2-7; D is uncertain. V was shortened by 4 bases and J by 6 bases, with 16 bases between the two germline ends. The CDR3 spans 14 residues. CDR3: CASSYSPQVTEQYF. DNA of the CDR3: TGTGCCAGCAGTTATAGCCCCCAAGTAACCGAGCAGTACTTC.

This clonotype was seen at least ten times. The chain uses TRBV5-1 and TRBJ1-2; TRBD1 matches 10 bases. The V gene's germline CDR1 is SGHRS and CDR2 YFSETQ. V trimming: 4 bases; J trimming: 6 bases; junction bases outside the gene matches: 9. This CDR3 contains 15 residues. The CDR3 nucleotides read TGCGCCAGCAGCGCCCGGGACAGGGGATCCGATGGCTACACCTTC. The encoded protein is CASSARDRGSDGYTF.

This clonotype was seen many times. The J gene is TRBJ2-6, the V gene TRBV7-2; maybe TRBD1 (5 bases). The germline V gene encodes CDR1 SGHTA and CDR2 FQGNSA. The length of the CDR3 is 18 residues. V lost 2 bases to trimming and J lost 1 base, with 15 bases between them. DNA of the CDR3: TGTGCCAGCAGCTTAAGACGCTCGGACATTTCTGGGGCCAACGTCCTGACTTTC. As protein: CASSLRRSDISGANVLTF.

This chain joins TRBV20-1 and TRBJ2-1; maybe TRBD1 (5 bases). Trimming removed 0 bases at V and 0 bases at J, with 18 bases between. Germline CDR1 DFQATT, CDR2 SNEGSKA (reference sequence). The length of the CDR3 is 18 residues. CDR3 sequence reads: CSARDQGTELSSYNEQFF. The CDR3 DNA reads as TGCAGTGCTAGAGATCAGGGTACGGAATTAAGCTCCTACAATGAGCAGTTCTTC.

This clonotype has at least ten counts. This chain connects TRBV3-1 to TRBJ1-1; perhaps TRBD1 as D (6 bases). The CDR3 sequence is 14 residues long. V lost 3 bases, J lost 1 base, and 9 bases lay in between. CDR1 is LGHDT and CDR2 is YNNKEL in the germline V gene (reference sequence). The DNA of the CDR3 is TGTGCCAGCAGCCAGAGGGACAAGAACACTGAAGCTTTCTTT. This translates into CASSQRDKNTEAFF. Combining the CDR3 with reference TRBV3-1 and TRBJ1-1 gives the whole variable domain DTAVSQTPKYLVTQMGNDKSIKCEQNLGHDTMYWYKQDSKKFLKIMFSYNNKELIINETVPNRFSPKSPDKAHLNLHINSLELGDSAVYFCASSQRDKNTEAFFGQGTRLTVV.

Many counts were recorded for this clonotype. The V gene is TRBV20-1, the J gene TRBJ2-1; D remains unclear. Germline V gene sequence: CDR1 DFQATT, CDR2 SNEGSKA (reference sequence). V lost 5 bases and J 5 bases, leaving 10 bases between the germline ends. There are 12 residues in the CDR3. The CDR3 DNA sequence: TGCAGTGCTCCCGGGCCGAACAATGAGCAGTTCTTC. It encodes CSAPGPNNEQFF.

The CDR3 is CASSPQQDSNQPQHF. The CDR3 coding sequence is TGTGCCAGCTCACCACAACAAGATAGCAATCAGCCCCAGCATTTT. The V and J genes are TRBV18 and TRBJ1-5; the D is unclear. The CDR3 is made up of 15 amino acids. V was shortened by 1 base and J by 0 bases, with 7 bases between the two germline ends. Germline V gene lookup returns CDR1 KGHSH and CDR2 LQKENI.

This clonotype was found many times. The V call is TRBV12-3 or TRBV12-4, the J call TRBJ2-7; TRBD2 matches at 7 bases. The CDR3 runs 14 residues. The junction had 8 bases not matched to a gene; V was cut back by 5 bases and J by 4 bases. The CDR3: CASSPQREAYEQYF. As DNA, the CDR3 is TGTGCCAGCAGTCCTCAGCGGGAAGCGTACGAGCAGTACTTC.

This clonotype was seen many times. This chain links TRBV5-1 with TRBJ1-1, with TRBD1 matching over 7 bases. Germline CDR1 SGHRS, CDR2 YFSETQ. CDR3 size: 15 residues. V gave up 1 base and J gave up 4 bases; unmatched junction bases: 7. The CDR3 DNA is TGCGCCAGCAGCTTGAGTCCGGGACAGCCCACTGAAGCTTTCTTT. This sequence encodes CASSLSPGQPTEAFF.

There are many counts of this clonotype. This chain links TRBV3-1 with TRBJ2-5; no clear D. The CDR3 covers 15 residues. Germline V CDR1 and CDR2: LGHDT, YNNKEL (reference sequence). V lost 1 base, J lost 2 bases, and 11 bases lay in between. The CDR3 loop reads CASSQGDTLQETQYF. CDR3 sequence (DNA): TGTGCCAGCAGCCAAGGAGACACTTTGCAAGAGACCCAGTACTTC.

This clonotype was counted only a few times. The rearrangement joins TRBV20-1 to TRBJ2-7; D might be TRBD1 or TRBD2, each matching 6 bases. The CDR3 has 15 amino acids. The germline V gene encodes CDR1 DFQATT and CDR2 SNEGSKA (reference sequence). CDR3 DNA: TGCAGCGCTCACAGCAGGGGTAGCGGATCCTACGAGCAGTACTTC. It translates to CSAHSRGSGSYEQYF.

In this sample, this clonotype turned up a few times. The chain uses TRBV20-1 and TRBJ2-2; TRBD2 might be the D (6 bases). Germline lookup yields CDR1 DFQATT and CDR2 SNEGSKA (reference sequence). V lost 0 bases to trimming and J lost 5 bases, with 16 bases between them. The CDR3 has 16 amino acids. CDR3 coding DNA: TGCAGTGCTAGAGATGCCGGGGGACCAAGGACCGGGGAGCTGTTTTTT. The encoded protein is CSARDAGGPRTGELFF.

This clonotype showed up many times. This rearrangement joins TRBV7-2 to TRBJ2-7; 12 nucleotides line up with TRBD2. This CDR3 spans 17 amino acids. Germline values: CDR1 SGHTA, CDR2 FQGNSA. J was trimmed by 4 bases and V by 5 bases; bases with no gene match: 12. The CDR3 DNA reads TGTGCCAGCAGCCTCGACCCCGGGACTAGCGGGTTTTACGAGCAGTACTTC. This gives the protein CASSLDPGTSGFYEQYF.

Ten or more counts support this clonotype. V and J are TRBV20-1 and TRBJ1-1; 7 bases fit TRBD1. The J segment lost 5 bases and the V segment lost 5 bases, leaving 8 bases of the junction unmatched. CDR1 and CDR2 (germline): DFQATT, SNEGSKA (reference sequence). The CDR3 contains 13 residues. In DNA form, the CDR3 reads TGCAGTGCTCCTTCGACAGGGTGGACTGAAGCTTTCTTT. It yields the protein CSAPSTGWTEAFF.

Ten or more counts support this clonotype. This chain uses TRBV20-1 with TRBJ2-2; 9 bases line up with TRBD2. With 1 base clipped from V and 6 bases from J, the junction kept 12 bases outside the gene matches. The CDR3 totals 17 residues. The germline V gene encodes CDR1 DFQATT and CDR2 SNEGSKA (reference sequence). CDR3 amino acids: CSARGLTGTSFAGELFF. The CDR3, as DNA: TGCAGTGCTAGAGGCCTCACCGGGACTAGCTTCGCCGGGGAGCTGTTTTTT.

This clonotype was seen repeatedly, ten times or more. The chain employs TRBV29-1 and TRBJ2-7; the D gene is possibly TRBD2 (5 bases). Trimming cost V 5 bases and J 0 bases, with 11 bases left between them. Germline CDR1 SQVTM, CDR2 ANQGSEA. This CDR3 contains 13 residues. The CDR3 DNA reads TGCAGCGTTCTCGGCGGGTTCTCCTACGAGCAGTACTTC. This translates into CSVLGGFSYEQYF.

This clonotype was picked up many times. The CDR3 region is CASSPTVGPYGYTF. As DNA, the CDR3 is TGTGCCAGCAGCCCCACCGTGGGGCCCTATGGCTACACCTTC. V gene TRBV12-3 or TRBV12-4 combines with J gene TRBJ1-2; weak D call: TRBD1 (5 bases). The V end lost 6 bases, the J end lost 4 bases, and 15 bases lay between the germline ends. The CDR3 has 14 residues.

This clonotype was picked up many times. The chain uses TRBV27 and TRBJ2-1; 11 positions agree with TRBD2. The CDR3 covers 16 residues. Germline CDR1 is MNHEY and CDR2 is SMNVEV (reference sequence). The V gene end was trimmed by 4 bases and the J gene end by 6 bases; junction bases not matched to a gene: 8. DNA for the CDR3: TGTGCCAGCAGTTCGATAACTAGCGGGAGTGGCAATGAGCAGTTCTTC. Protein: CASSSITSGSGNEQFF.

This clonotype was seen repeatedly, ten times or more. The genes are TRBV5-6 and TRBJ1-2; 7 positions match TRBD1. The CDR3 is 13 residues long. Trimming cost V 5 bases and J 2 bases; bases outside gene matches: 3. Germline V lookup: CDR1 SGHDT, CDR2 YYEEEE. In nucleotides, the CDR3 is TGTGCCAGCAGATCGACAGGGAACTATGGCTACACCTTC. Amino acid sequence: CASRSTGNYGYTF.

The CDR3 is CASSQVIGTGGGYTF. CDR3 bases: TGTGCCAGCAGCCAAGTCATCGGGACGGGAGGAGGCTACACCTTC. The J gene is TRBJ1-2, the V gene TRBV14; a possible D gene is TRBD1 (5 bases). Trimming pared 1 base from V and 8 bases from J, leaving 17 bases between. The germline V gene encodes CDR1 SGHDN and CDR2 FVKESK. This CDR3 region has 15 residues. The full variable domain, in which reference TRBV14 and TRBJ1-2 provide the parts outside the CDR3, is EAGVTQFPSHSVIEKGQTVTLRCDPISGHDNLYWYRRVMGKEIKFLLHFVKESKQDESGMPNNRFLAERTGGTYSTLKVQPAELEDSGVYFCASSQVIGTGGGYTFGSGTRLTVV.

This clonotype was counted many times. The chain links TRBV29-1 to TRBJ2-7, with TRBD2 matching over 9 bases. The CDR3 is 13 residues long. Looked up from germline, CDR1 is SQVTM and CDR2 is ANQGSEA. Trimming took 1 base from V and 7 from J; bases not matched to a gene: 5. This CDR3 is CSVEGSGSREQYF. The DNA of the CDR3 is TGCAGCGTTGAAGGTAGCGGGAGCCGAGAGCAGTACTTC.

This clonotype occurred a few times. This chain links TRBV20-1 with TRBJ1-2; weak D call: TRBD1 (6 bases). Germline V gene data show CDR1 as DFQATT and CDR2 as SNEGSKA (reference sequence). This CDR3 is built from 16 residues. V lost 3 bases, J lost 1 base, and 18 bases lay in between. The CDR3 reads CSASRTGLPNNYGYTF. The CDR3 DNA reads TGCAGTGCTAGCCGAACAGGGTTACCCAATAACTATGGCTACACCTTC.